This T cell receptor (beta chain) originates from a study of T-cell reconstitution after alpha-beta-depleted transplantation in children. The V segment lost 5 bases and the J segment 1 base; nucleotides outside the gene matches: 15. Germline-derived CDR1 and CDR2 are SGHVS and FQNEAQ. This CDR3 contains 19 residues. A library of TCRbeta sequences, prepared with unique molecular identifiers, was generated. TCRdb passed the PCR reads through MiXCR, listing each CDR3 protein once. The sample records more than 250,000 distinct CDR3 sequences, more than 8% being singletons. This clonotype was seen more than once but under ten times.

The TCR originated in a human donor who donated a stem cell graft to a child with SCID. The sample here was PBMCs from the stem cell graft donor, taken from the stem cell graft. This rearrangement joins TRBV7-8 to TRBJ2-3; TRBD1 agrees at 10 bases. The CDR3 sequence: CASSRPTRDRGWGTDTQYF. In nucleotides, the CDR3 is TGTGCCAGCAGCCGCCCAACCCGGGACAGGGGATGGGGCACAGATACGCAGTATTTT.